Detailed here is one T cell receptor beta chain. The antigen is unknown. These data are taken from a study of chemoradiotherapy in HPV16-positive cancers. Study-wide findings and caveats: Non-HPV-specific T cells did not expand in tumors during treatment, whereas candidate HPV-specific clones and E7-related motifs did.

Here immunoSEQ multiplex PCR was the method, and the copy in TCRdb shows in-frame clones only, minus some. The table shows roughly 25,000 clones, with roughly 95% occurring only once. The V gene's germline CDR1 is SGHAT and CDR2 FQNNGV. The CDR3 sequence is 17 residues long. The germline V and J ends were trimmed by 5 bases and 0 bases, with 19 bases remaining between them. The chain uses TRBV11-2 and TRBJ1-2, with D perhaps TRBD1 (6 bases). The biological material was taken from a patient who underwent chemoradiotherapy. The TCR was taken from a human donor with HPV-associated anogenital cancer. CDR3 DNA sequence: TGTGCCAGCAGCCACCCTCAAGGGACACCCGCTAACTATGGCTACACCTTC. It yields the protein CASSHPQGTPANYGYTF.